The 5 T cell receptor beta chains in this list originate from one sample, sequenced in a study of identical twins. A single record per CDR3 protein comes from TCRdb applying MiXCR to the 5' RACE reads. The sample records a few hundred thousand distinct CDR3 sequences, 9.6% being singletons. The same specimen was also included in a second study, on yellow fever vaccine responses in identical twins.

Sequenced sample: PBMCs. Receptors originate from a woman between 18 and 29 years old in good health.

This clonotype has a count of ten or more. CDR3 bases: TGTGCCAGCAGAAAAACTAGCGGGGGGACGTACGAGCAGTACTTC. This translates into CASRKTSGGTYEQYF. The chain carries TRBV27 and TRBJ2-7, with 12 nucleotides matching TRBD2. Unmatched junction bases numbered 7, after V lost 6 bases and J lost 4 bases. The germline CDR1 and CDR2 sequences are MNHEY and SMNVEV (reference sequence). The CDR3 covers 15 residues.

The rearrangement uses TRBV7-9 and TRBJ2-7, with 8 nucleotides matching TRBD2. This CDR3 spans 14 amino acids. V lost 8 bases, J lost 4 bases, and 10 bases stayed unmatched. Germline CDR1 reads SEHNR; CDR2 reads FQNEAQ (reference sequence). CDR3 coding DNA: TGTGCCAGCCACAGGTCGGGAGGGCCTTACGAGCAGTACTTC. It specifies CASHRSGGPYEQYF.

The chain carries TRBV9 and TRBJ2-5; 9 nucleotides line up with TRBD2. The length of the CDR3 is 16 residues. V shed 0 bases and J 1 base; nucleotides not matched to a gene: 4. The V gene's germline CDR1 is SGDLS and CDR2 YYNGEE. The CDR3 DNA follows: TGTGCCAGCAGCGTAGCGAGTAGCGGGGGCCAAGAGACCCAGTACTTC. Protein: CASSVASSGGQETQYF.

This chain links TRBV18 with TRBJ2-7, with D perhaps TRBD1 (6 bases). V lost 2 bases and J lost 2, with 10 bases in between. Looked up from germline, CDR1 is KGHSH and CDR2 is LQKENI. The CDR3 is made up of 14 amino acids. The CDR3 region is CASSPGGLPYEQYF. In DNA, the CDR3 is TGTGCCAGCTCACCAGGGGGCTTACCCTACGAGCAGTACTTC.

This clonotype was counted ten times or more. The chain joins TRBV6-1 to TRBJ1-1; TRBD1 matches at 9 bases. CDR1 is MNHNS, CDR2 SASEGT, per germline. V trimming: 8 bases; J trimming: 0 bases; junction bases outside the gene matches: 4. The CDR3 is made up of 14 amino acids. CDR3 loop: CASQDRGMNTEAFF. Written as DNA, the CDR3 is TGTGCCAGCCAGGACAGGGGTATGAACACTGAAGCTTTCTTT.